Presented here are 31 T cell receptor beta chains from one specimen sequenced in a study of T cell repertoires in cytomegalovirus infection. TCRdb reprocessed the reads with MiXCR, giving one entry per CDR3 protein. The profile shows under 600,000 distinct CDR3 sequences, more than 15% of them singletons. Sequenced: CD8+ T cells from PBMCs. The receptors were sampled from a human donor in good health (CMV status not recorded). Some clones in this sample may be carry-over from other donors' samples.

There are many counts of this clonotype. As DNA, the CDR3 is TGCAGCGTCCAAGGGCGTAATGAGCAGTTCTTC. It codes for CSVQGRNEQFF. The V gene is TRBV29-1, the J gene TRBJ2-1; D ambiguous. The CDR3 contains 11 residues. The germline gives CDR1 SQVTM, CDR2 ANQGSEA. Trimming cost V 6 bases and J 7 bases, with 10 bases left between them.

The CDR3 DNA is TGTGCCAGCCTTTCTCACCCTGGCGAGCAGTACTTC. Its translation: CASLSHPGEQYF. The chain combines TRBV27 with TRBJ2-7; D is undetermined. Trimming left V 8 bases short and J 6 bases short, with 14 bases between. CDR1 MNHEY and CDR2 SMNVEV come from the germline V gene (reference sequence). The CDR3 spans 12 residues.

This chain connects TRBV28 to TRBJ2-5; 9 bases are shared with TRBD2. Germline V gene data show CDR1 as MDHEN and CDR2 as SYDVKM. The V gene end was trimmed by 8 bases and the J gene end by 5 bases; junction bases not matched to a gene: 6. The CDR3 is 13 residues long. For the CDR3, the DNA is TGTGCCAGCCAGCGGGAGGCTTGGGAGACCCAGTACTTC. Its protein is CASQREAWETQYF.

This clonotype was seen ten or more times. The chain employs TRBV4-1 and TRBJ2-1; 7 positions match TRBD2. Trimming at V came to 4 bases and at J to 2 bases, leaving 5 bases not matched to a gene. The CDR3 runs 15 residues. Germline V gene data show CDR1 as MGHRA and CDR2 as YSYEKL. DNA for the CDR3: TGCGCCAGCAGCCCTAGCGGAGCGGCCTACAATGAGCAGTTCTTC. It yields the protein CASSPSGAAYNEQFF.

This clonotype was found a few times. The chain couples TRBV20-1 to TRBJ2-2; no reliable D call. V was shortened by 4 bases and J by 5 bases, with 8 bases between the two germline ends. Germline V gene sequence: CDR1 DFQATT, CDR2 SNEGSKA (reference sequence). This CDR3 region has 12 residues. The CDR3 spells CSAMGGTGELFF. For the CDR3, the DNA is TGCAGTGCTATGGGTGGAACCGGGGAGCTGTTTTTT.

This clonotype occurred many times. This chain links TRBV12-3 or TRBV12-4 with TRBJ1-1, with D tentatively TRBD1 (6 bases). V was shortened by 3 bases and J by 7 bases, with 15 bases between the two germline ends. This CDR3 is 14 amino acids long. The CDR3 region is CASSFGRDTNEAFF. As DNA, the CDR3 is TGTGCCAGCAGTTTCGGACGGGACACGAATGAAGCTTTCTTT.

This clonotype was counted ten times or more. The CDR3 spells CASSYRDRAPGGISDTQYF. The CDR3 DNA follows: TGTGCCAGCAGTTACCGGGACAGGGCGCCCGGGGGCATATCAGATACGCAGTATTTT. The chain uses TRBV7-6 and TRBJ2-3; 9 bases agree with TRBD1. Germline V CDR1 and CDR2: SGHVS, FNYEAQ. The CDR3 sequence is 19 residues long. Unmatched junction bases numbered 20, after V lost 6 bases and J lost 4 bases.

This clonotype was seen at least ten times. The V call is TRBV12-5, the J call TRBJ2-1, with TRBD2 matching 12 bases. CDR3 length equals 15 residues. J was trimmed by 10 bases and V by 0 bases; bases with no gene match: 4. Germline V gene sequence: CDR1 LGHNT, CDR2 FRNRAP. CDR3 loop: CASGLVLAGGGEQFF. The CDR3 DNA is TGTGCTAGTGGTTTGGTACTAGCGGGGGGAGGGGAGCAGTTCTTC.

This clonotype has a count of ten or more. V usage is TRBV28 and J usage is TRBJ2-7; TRBD1 matches at 7 bases. The CDR3 spans 17 residues. With 5 bases clipped from V and 1 base from J, the junction kept 14 bases outside the gene matches. The V gene's germline CDR1 is MDHEN and CDR2 SYDVKM. Here the CDR3 DNA reads TGTGCCAGCAGTCCCGTTACCCGGGACAGCAGGTCCTACGAGCAGTACTTC. Its translation: CASSPVTRDSRSYEQYF.

This clonotype has just a few counts. The chain employs TRBV27 and TRBJ2-5; 11 positions match TRBD1. This CDR3 has 16 residues. Per the germline V gene, CDR1 is MNHEY and CDR2 is SMNVEV (reference sequence). Trimming removed 4 bases from V and 5 bases from J; junction bases left unmatched: 9. The CDR3 loop is CASSWGGTGGRETQYF. The CDR3 coding sequence is TGTGCCAGCAGTTGGGGGGGGACAGGGGGTCGCGAGACCCAGTACTTC.

The V and J genes are TRBV19 and TRBJ2-3; 7 bases match TRBD2. V lost 1 base and J lost 3; bases outside the gene matches: 7. Germline CDR1 is LNHDA and CDR2 is SQIVND (reference sequence). This CDR3 comprises 16 residues. CDR3 DNA sequence: TGTGCCAGTAGTATAGGGTGGCTAGCGGAGACAGATACGCAGTATTTT. This gives the protein CASSIGWLAETDTQYF.

The CDR3 sequence is CASSGGPANTEAFF. DNA of the CDR3: TGTGCCAGCAGTGGGGGGCCCGCGAACACTGAAGCTTTCTTT. The chain is built from TRBV28 and TRBJ1-1, with D perhaps TRBD1 (6 bases). The CDR3 length is 14 residues. V lost 5 bases, J lost 1 base, and 11 bases lay in between. Germline CDR1 is MDHEN and CDR2 is SYDVKM.

On this clonotype: A much larger clone lies one base from this, so it may be a read error. The chain is built from TRBV29-1 and TRBJ2-7; D remains ambiguous. The CDR3 loop spans 12 amino acids. Per the germline V gene, CDR1 is SQVTM and CDR2 is ANQGSEA. V dropped 3 bases and J dropped 1 base, with 7 bases sitting between them. CDR3 protein: CSVDGRSYEQYF. For the CDR3, the DNA is TGCAGCGTTGATGGCAGATCCTACGAGCAGTACTTC.

The table lists this clonotype with many counts. The chain uses TRBV11-2 and TRBJ2-3; D may be TRBD2 (5 bases). CDR1 and CDR2 from the germline V gene are SGHAT and FQNNGV. Trimming removed 2 bases at V and 6 bases at J, with 24 bases between. The CDR3 has 18 residues. The DNA of the CDR3 is TGTGCCAGCAGCTTAAATGATATGAGGGATAGAGAATTCGATACGCAGTATTTT. It specifies CASSLNDMRDREFDTQYF.

There are a few counts of this clonotype. This chain connects TRBV24-1 to TRBJ2-1; TRBD2 might be the D (6 bases). This CDR3 has 14 residues. The V gene lost 1 base and the J gene lost 6 bases, with 9 bases spanning the gap. CDR1 is KGHDR and CDR2 is SFDVKD in the germline V gene. CDR3 residues: CATSDLGGVNEQFF. Written as DNA, the CDR3 is TGTGCCACCAGTGATTTAGGAGGGGTCAATGAGCAGTTCTTC.

This clonotype occurred a few times. The CDR3 loop reads CASFGWGEAHTGELFF. In DNA form, the CDR3 reads TGTGCCAGCTTCGGTTGGGGGGAGGCCCACACCGGGGAGCTGTTTTTT. The chain combines TRBV7-4 with TRBJ2-2; TRBD2 is a possible D gene (6 bases). V lost 8 bases, J lost 3 bases, and 19 bases lay in between. This CDR3 region has 16 residues. In germline, CDR1 is SGHVT, CDR2 SQSDAQ.

This clonotype has a count of ten or more. The chain has TRBV19 and TRBJ1-1; 10 bases line up with TRBD1. The CDR3 runs to 12 residues. After removal of 5 bases from V and 12 bases from J, the junction contained 6 bases not matched to a gene. Germline CDR1 and CDR2: LNHDA and SQIVND (reference sequence). For the CDR3, the DNA is TGTGCCAGTAGTGCCGGGACAGGGGTAACTTTCTTT. As protein: CASSAGTGVTFF.

The rearrangement links TRBV4-2 to TRBJ2-1; TRBD1 aligns across 11 bases. The CDR3 totals 14 residues. Germline CDR1 is LGHNA and CDR2 is YNFKEQ. Unmatched junction bases numbered 8, after V lost 6 bases and J lost 10 bases. The CDR3 coding sequence is TGTGCCAGCAGACCAGGACAGGGGGCTTTCGAGCAGTTCTTC. This translates into CASRPGQGAFEQFF.

The chain employs TRBV11-2 and TRBJ1-2; D gene ambiguous. Germline V lookup: CDR1 SGHAT, CDR2 FQNNGV. The CDR3 has 13 residues. V lost 5 bases, J lost 6 bases, and 13 bases lay in between. Here the CDR3 reads CASSPWRRDGYTF. The CDR3 DNA sequence: TGTGCCAGCAGCCCCTGGAGACGCGATGGCTACACCTTC. Using reference TRBV11-2 and TRBJ1-2 for the parts outside the CDR3, the full variable domain is EAGVAQSPRYKIIEKRQSVAFWCNPISGHATLYWYQQILGQGPKLLIQFQNNGVVDDSQLPKDRFSAERLKGVDSTLKIQPAKLEDSAVYLCASSPWRRDGYTFGSGTRLTVV.

The table lists this clonotype with a count of one. DNA of the CDR3: TGTGCCAGCAGTTTGGGAGGGTTCAGTGAGCAGTTCTTC. This translates into CASSLGGFSEQFF. The chain carries TRBV28 and TRBJ2-1; 7 bases match TRBD2. Germline V CDR1 and CDR2: MDHEN, SYDVKM. CDR3 length: 13 amino acids. After removal of 3 bases from V and 9 bases from J, the junction contained 5 bases not matched to a gene. Full variable domain (missing parts from reference TRBV28 and TRBJ2-1): DVKVTQSSRYLVKRTGEKVFLECVQDMDHENMFWYRQDPGLGLRLIYFSYDVKMKEKGDIPEGYSVSREKKERFSLILESASTNQTSMYLCASSLGGFSEQFFGPGTRLTVL.

This clonotype was seen many times. The chain has TRBV7-3 and TRBJ2-1; 9 bases are shared with TRBD2. V lost 2 bases, J lost 4 bases, and 9 bases stayed unmatched. The germline gives CDR1 SGHTA, CDR2 FQGTGA. The length of the CDR3 is 17 residues. CDR3 loop: CASSLRPGTSSYNEQFF. Here the CDR3 DNA reads TGTGCCAGCAGCTTACGTCCCGGGACTAGCAGTTACAATGAGCAGTTCTTC.

Ten or more counts support this clonotype. The rearrangement joins TRBV12-5 to TRBJ1-1, with a possible D match to TRBD1 (5 bases). The CDR3 runs 15 residues. Trimming took off 2 bases at V and 2 bases at J, with 12 bases between the two ends. In germline, CDR1 is LGHNT, CDR2 FRNRAP. CDR3 protein: CASGLSTQGNTEAFF. The CDR3 DNA sequence: TGTGCTAGTGGTTTGAGTACGCAGGGAAACACTGAAGCTTTCTTT.

This clonotype was picked up a small number of times. V usage is TRBV28 and J usage is TRBJ2-5; 7 positions agree with TRBD2. V gave up 5 bases and J gave up 4 bases; unmatched junction bases: 4. The CDR3 length is 13 residues. CDR1 is MDHEN and CDR2 is SYDVKM in the germline V gene. The CDR3 here is CASSSGTPETQYF. The CDR3 DNA is TGTGCCAGCAGTAGCGGGACTCCAGAGACCCAGTACTTC.

This clonotype was observed a handful of times. The chain employs TRBV14 and TRBJ2-5, with D perhaps being TRBD1 or TRBD2 (6 bases each). CDR3 length: 14 residues. The ends were cut back, 4 bases at V and 3 bases at J, with 12 bases in the middle. Germline loops: CDR1 SGHDN, CDR2 FVKESK. The CDR3 nucleotides read TGTGCCAGCAGCCCCCGGGGGCGAGAAGAGACCCAGTACTTC. Protein: CASSPRGREETQYF.

In nucleotides, the CDR3 is TGTGCCATCCTGACTAGCGGGAGGACCGGGGAGCTGTTTTTT. Translated: CAILTSGRTGELFF. The rearrangement uses TRBV2 and TRBJ2-2; 13 nucleotides align to TRBD2. CDR1 is SNHLY and CDR2 is FYNNEI in the germline V gene. This CDR3 is 14 amino acids long. J was trimmed by 5 bases and V by 10 bases; bases with no gene match: 4.

This clonotype was observed a few times. CDR3 sequence reads: CASSSSGPFIEKPQHF. CDR3 coding DNA: TGTGCCAGCAGTTCTTCCGGGCCATTTATCGAGAAGCCCCAGCATTTT. The V gene is TRBV12-3 or TRBV12-4, the J gene TRBJ1-5, with D uncertain. The V end lost 4 bases, the J end lost 8 bases, and 21 bases lay between the germline ends. The CDR3 runs to 16 residues.

This clonotype was observed many times. The V gene is TRBV7-3, the J gene TRBJ2-3; D is unclear. CDR3 length: 13 amino acids. Germline CDR1 SGHTA, CDR2 FQGTGA. Trimming cost V 5 bases and J 3 bases, with 9 bases left between them. This CDR3 reads CASSQIETDTQYF. The CDR3 DNA reads TGTGCCAGCAGCCAGATAGAAACAGATACGCAGTATTTT.

The chain uses TRBV14 and TRBJ2-1; D unclear. The ends were cut back, 1 base at V and 4 bases at J, with 14 bases in the middle. The CDR3 runs 16 residues. Germline V CDR1 and CDR2: SGHDN, FVKESK. The CDR3 loop is CASSQAGTTKYNEQFF. CDR3 coding DNA: TGTGCCAGCAGCCAAGCGGGCACGACGAAGTACAATGAGCAGTTCTTC.

This clonotype was seen ten or more times. The rearrangement joins TRBV7-6 to TRBJ2-6; possibly TRBD1 for D (6 bases). The CDR3 loop spans 15 amino acids. The germline CDR1 and CDR2 sequences are SGHVS and FNYEAQ. V shed 3 bases and J shed 4 bases, with 10 bases lying between them. The CDR3 DNA sequence: TGTGCCAGCAGCTTCAGGGGCGCAGGGGCCAACGTCCTGACTTTC. This codes for CASSFRGAGANVLTF.

The chain employs TRBV12-3 or TRBV12-4 and TRBJ1-1; D is possibly TRBD1 (6 bases). The CDR3 extends over 12 amino acids. Trimming took 8 bases from V and 1 from J, leaving 8 bases between them. The CDR3: CASGRGNTEAFF. The CDR3 nucleotides read TGTGCCAGCGGCAGGGGGAACACTGAAGCTTTCTTT.

This clonotype was detected many times. The V and J genes are TRBV27 and TRBJ2-1; D may be TRBD2 (6 bases). V was shortened by 5 bases and J by 5 bases, with 13 bases between the two germline ends. The CDR3 extends over 14 amino acids. Germline CDR1 MNHEY, CDR2 SMNVEV (reference sequence). CDR3 nucleotides: TGTGCCAGCAGTCTACGGGGACTTCACAATGAGCAGTTCTTC. Protein: CASSLRGLHNEQFF.